The sequence of this TCR beta chain was determined in a study of graft-versus-host responses after intestinal transplantation (dated by TCRdb to the early 2020s). Describing the broader study: The transplants that recipients got were multivisceral, liver-intestinal, or isolated intestinal. Donor T cell macrochimerism was defined as a peak of at least 4% donor T cells among recipient peripheral blood mononuclear cells. Every recipient was given anti-thymocyte globulin induction, followed by around three years of maintenance tacrolimus and steroids. The cohort enrolled 24 intestinal transplant recipients, one of whom was a retransplant, and a few patients without pretransplant specimens were excluded. Graft-versus-host and host-versus-graft alloreactive T cell clones were tracked in the graft, circulation and bone marrow after intestinal transplantation using bulk TCR-beta CDR3 sequencing. Instead of going to the commercial service, samples from a few later patients were sequenced in-house on an Illumina MiSeq and processed with MiXCR. To identify alloreactive clones, pre-transplant mixed lymphocyte reaction products were sequenced and then compared with unstimulated pre-transplant donor and recipient T cells.

To isolate intraepithelial and lamina propria lymphocytes from graft specimens, dithiothreitol, EDTA incubations and collagenase D digestion were used. Bulk TCR-beta sequencing was performed on serial intestinal graft biopsy specimens collected as late as 600 days after transplant. The CDR3 covers 16 residues, taking in both the cysteine and the phenylalanine. The read is trimmed to its CDR3 DNA, 48 bases read in frame from base 1. The germline V gene sets CDR1 to MDHEN and CDR2 to SYDVKM. Trimming leaves V shorter by 3 bases and J shorter by 6 bases, with the junction holding 5 bases beyond the gene matches. Broader findings and caveats from the paper: GvH clones turned up in recipient bone marrow, with some appearing earlier in ileal mucosa or blood, a pattern consistent with an intestinal mucosal origin. Conclusions were limited by the relatively low number and heterogeneity of intestinal transplant patients. In the allografts of patients with donor T cell macrochimerism, GvH to HvG T cell clonal ratios were high. Early after transplant, declines in HvG clones were associated with peak levels of circulating GvH clones.

With respect to this clone: There is no known antigen for this receptor. No much larger clone is present one base from it, and per-base qualities are unavailable.

Preparation of the library involved the immunoSEQ multiplex PCR assay. For most patients, genomic DNA was subjected to high-throughput TCR-beta CDR3 sequencing by Adaptive Biotechnologies. Per the source publication's procedure: TCR sequencing data for over 15 patients were retrieved from Adaptive's ImmunoSEQ software; three other patients were processed with MiXCR and VDJtools. CDR3 nucleotide sequences shared by donor and recipient were removed because the origin of these sequences could not be assigned. To count as alloreactive, a clone needed at least 2-fold expansion over unstimulated cells and a minimum CFSE-low frequency of 0.002% (template counts) or 0.001% (read counts). Clones detected in sequenced pre-transplant spleen, lymph node, or MLR CFSE-low populations of the donor or recipient were defined as mappable. Cumulative frequency of alloreactive clones was calculated as a percentage of all sequences weighted by copy number. TCRdb took over this immuneACCESS table, retaining in-frame rearrangements with V and J assigned. Such tables are incomplete; in checked studies, under half of the missing clones stem from an unresolved V gene, and the remainder is unexplained. V and J calls and clone size come straight from that table; D and trimming were deduced from the DNA. For this sample the table gives roughly 7,400 clones, of which around three quarters were detected only once. Around a fifth of the sample comes from the top ten.

Source: ileum tissue, taken around 34 weeks after intestinal transplantation. The chain employs TRBV28 and TRBJ2-2, with 12 central nucleotides matching TRBD2. The receptor was isolated from a human patient who received an intestinal transplant, so some T cells may come from the graft donor. Here is the DNA: TGTGCCAGCAGTTTCCCCCTAGCGGGGGGGCCCGGGGAGCTGTTTTTT. The resulting protein is CASSFPLAGGPGELFF.